This is a list of T cell receptor beta chains from one sample in a study of OX40 agonist ivuxolimab in advanced cancers. Sequenced by immunoSEQ multiplex PCR; TCRdb stores in-frame clones only, minus some. The sample lists 45,000 or so clones, roughly 90% seen once, with around 1% in the top ten. Sequenced here: CD4+ or CD8+ T cells sorted from blood, sampled in a trial of the OX40 agonist ivuxolimab. The origin of the receptors is an adult with an advanced solid tumor such as melanoma, head and neck, liver or kidney cancer. CDR3s include the opening cysteine and the closing phenylalanine or tryptophan. D genes are given only for firm matches. Size tells how often a clone was seen (once, few, many) or the class of an expanded clone, and some rows leave it out.

j_call d_call v_call clone_size cdr3_aa cdr3_nt
TRBJ2-1 NA TRBV7-9 NA CASSLGLGYEQFF TGTGCCAGCAGCTTAGGACTAGGTTATGAGCAGTTCTTC
TRBJ1-2 NA TRBV28 few CASSLSAQQGGYTF TGTGCCAGCAGTTTGTCCGCACAGCAGGGTGGCTACACCTTC
TRBJ2-2 NA TRBV27 NA CASSFLGRELFF TGTGCCAGCAGTTTCCTGGGCAGGGAGCTGTTTTTT
TRBJ1-3 NA TRBV7-2 NA CASSLVGQTGNTIYF TGTGCCAGCAGCTTAGTCGGACAGACTGGAAACACCATATATTTT
TRBJ2-5 NA TRBV6-5 NA CASSTGSETQYF TGTGCCAGCAGTACCGGGTCGGAGACCCAGTACTTC
TRBJ2-1 NA TRBV7-2 NA CASRLPQRGNEQFF TGTGCCAGCAGGTTGCCCCAGAGGGGCAATGAGCAGTTCTTC
TRBJ1-2 NA TRBV7-2 NA CASSSRRSDIGGYTF TGTGCCAGCAGTTCCCGACGATCTGATATAGGAGGCTACACCTTC
TRBJ1-3 NA TRBV6-5 NA CASSSPGNTIYF TGTGCCAGCAGCTCCCCGGGAAACACCATATATTTT
TRBJ1-6 TRBD1 TRBV10-3 NA CAISESTGQNLNSPLHF TGTGCCATCAGTGAGTCGACAGGGCAAAATCTTAATTCACCCCTCCACTTT
TRBJ2-7 TRBD1 TRBV19 NA CASSGRSTGEYEQYF TGTGCCAGTAGTGGTCGTTCGACAGGGGAATACGAGCAGTACTTC
TRBJ1-3 NA TRBV28 NA CASFSPGFSGNTIYF TGTGCCAGCTTTTCTCCGGGCTTCTCTGGAAACACCATATATTTT
TRBJ2-1 NA TRBV19 NA CASSIGGTRGQNEQFF TGTGCCAGTAGTATAGGCGGGACCAGGGGCCAGAATGAGCAGTTCTTC
TRBJ1-2 TRBD1 TRBV29-1 few CSGMDRASDYTF TGCAGCGGGATGGACAGGGCATCTGACTACACCTTC
TRBJ1-2 NA TRBV6-5 NA CASTSSGGVYGYTF TGTGCCAGCACTAGCTCGGGAGGCGTCTATGGCTACACCTTC
TRBJ2-5 NA TRBV6-6 once CASSQRSGETQYF TGTGCCAGCAGCCAGCGGTCAGGAGAGACCCAGTACTTC
TRBJ2-7 NA TRBV15 NA CATSSQISREAYEQYF TGTGCCACCAGCAGTCAAATTTCGAGGGAGGCCTACGAGCAGTACTTC
TRBJ2-5 NA TRBV7-3 NA CASSLAGRETQYF TGTGCCAGCAGCTTAGCGGGAAGGGAGACCCAGTACTTC
TRBJ2-3 NA TRBV19 NA CASSIRQGKDTQYF TGTGCCAGTAGTATACGGCAGGGGAAAGATACGCAGTATTTT
TRBJ2-3 NA TRBV7-6 NA CASGDLEGTDTQYF TGTGCCAGCGGAGATCTCGAGGGGACAGATACGCAGTATTTT
TRBJ2-2 TRBD2 TRBV19 NA CASSSGGGTGELFF TGTGCCAGTAGTAGCGGGGGGGGGACCGGGGAGCTGTTTTTT
TRBJ2-7 NA TRBV2 few CASSSQQRSYEQYF TGTGCCAGCAGTAGTCAACAGCGTTCCTACGAGCAGTACTTC
TRBJ2-1 TRBD2 TRBV18 NA CASSPRTSGRDEQFF TGTGCCAGCTCACCGAGGACTAGCGGGAGGGATGAGCAGTTCTTC
TRBJ2-7 NA TRBV5-1 NA CASSLMDGGYEQYF TGCGCCAGCAGCTTGATGGACGGAGGCTACGAGCAGTACTTC
TRBJ1-1 TRBD1 TRBV6-4 NA CANTPTGEGTEAFF TGTGCCAACACACCGACAGGGGAGGGAACTGAAGCTTTCTTT
TRBJ2-4 TRBD2 TRBV2 NA CASSEESGIFDIQYF TGTGCCAGCAGTGAGGAGAGCGGGATATTTGACATTCAGTACTTC
TRBJ1-4 NA TRBV28 NA CASSQHSTNEKLFF TGTGCCAGCAGTCAGCACTCAACTAATGAAAAACTGTTTTTT
TRBJ2-3 NA TRBV19 NA CASSIVPPGSADTQYF TGTGCCAGTAGTATAGTCCCCCCCGGGTCGGCAGATACGCAGTATTTT
TRBJ1-4 NA TRBV5-1 NA CASSSIEQGQTKLFF TGCGCCAGCAGCTCAATCGAACAGGGCCAAACTAAACTGTTTTTT
TRBJ2-5 TRBD2 TRBV5-1 NA CASSFTSDLQETQYF TGCGCCAGCAGCTTCACTAGCGATCTCCAAGAGACCCAGTACTTC
TRBJ1-1 NA TRBV2 NA CASSESGGGAFF TGTGCCAGCAGTGAATCCGGGGGTGGTGCTTTCTTT
TRBJ1-5 NA TRBV30 NA CAWNGEPNQPQHF TGTGCCTGGAACGGGGAGCCCAATCAGCCCCAGCATTTT
TRBJ2-7 NA TRBV25-1 NA CASSEQGYEQYF TGTGCCAGCAGTGAACAGGGCTACGAGCAGTACTTC
TRBJ2-2 TRBD2 TRBV4-2 NA CASSSAGGVNTGELFF TGTGCCAGCAGCTCAGCGGGAGGGGTCAACACCGGGGAGCTGTTTTTT
TRBJ2-2 NA TRBV7-3 NA CASSPTRNTGELFF TGTGCCAGCAGCCCGACTAGAAACACCGGGGAGCTGTTTTTT
TRBJ2-7 TRBD1 TRBV5-1 NA CASGRTGTYEQYF TGCGCCAGCGGCCGGACAGGCACCTACGAGCAGTACTTC
TRBJ2-5 TRBD2 TRBV11-2 NA CASSLGGTSQETQYF TGTGCCAGCAGCTTGGGAGGGACCTCACAAGAGACCCAGTACTTC
TRBJ2-1 TRBD1 TRBV29-1 NA CSAGTGSHNEQFF TGCAGCGCCGGGACAGGGTCCCACAATGAGCAGTTCTTC
TRBJ2-7 TRBD2 TRBV6-6 once CASSYSGRVVEQYF TGTGCCAGCAGTTACTCCGGGAGGGTAGTCGAGCAGTACTTC
TRBJ2-7 TRBD1 TRBV7-2 NA CASSLAQTGTGATYEQYF TGTGCCAGCAGCTTAGCGCAAACCGGGACAGGGGCGACCTACGAGCAGTACTTC
TRBJ1-5 NA TRBV28 NA CASSFRRLGARNQPQHF TGTGCCAGCAGTTTTCGGCGGTTGGGGGCTCGAAATCAGCCCCAGCATTTT
TRBJ1-2 TRBD1 TRBV28 once CASSPPFQGGAYGYTF TGTGCCAGCAGTCCCCCCTTCCAAGGGGGCGCCTATGGCTACACCTTC
TRBJ2-7 NA TRBV6-5 NA CASSYSSRGATYEQYF TGTGCCAGCAGTTACTCCTCCAGAGGGGCTACCTACGAGCAGTACTTC
TRBJ2-7 NA TRBV7-9 NA CASSLEGGGNYEQYF TGTGCCAGCAGCTTAGAGGGGGGAGGCAACTACGAGCAGTACTTC
TRBJ2-2 TRBD2 TRBV7-2 NA CASSPRLASNTGELFF TGTGCCAGCAGCCCGCGACTAGCTTCGAACACCGGGGAGCTGTTTTTT
TRBJ1-5 NA TRBV9 NA CASSFRGEYQPQHF TGTGCCAGCAGCTTCAGGGGTGAATATCAGCCCCAGCATTTT
TRBJ2-5 NA TRBV15 NA CATSGGGGSVRTQYF TGTGCCACCAGCGGGGGCGGCGGGAGTGTTCGGACCCAGTACTTC
TRBJ2-3 TRBD2 TRBV4-3 NA CASSQDLTSGRGGGTDTQYF TGCGCCAGCAGCCAAGATCTGACTAGCGGGAGAGGGGGCGGCACAGATACGCAGTATTTT
TRBJ1-4 NA TRBV7-2 NA CASSPPTGQKLFF TGTGCCAGCAGCCCACCAACAGGGCAGAAACTGTTTTTT
TRBJ2-1 NA TRBV28 NA CASRSPMFHSYNEQFF TGTGCCAGCAGATCGCCGATGTTTCACTCCTACAATGAGCAGTTCTTC
TRBJ2-1 NA TRBV7-6 NA CASSLAFFDNEQFF TGTGCCAGCAGCTTAGCGTTTTTCGACAATGAGCAGTTCTTC
TRBJ2-7 NA TRBV7-9 NA CASSFTSFYEQYF TGTGCCAGCAGCTTCACTAGCTTCTACGAGCAGTACTTC
TRBJ2-7 TRBD1 TRBV2 NA CASSGTGISYEQYF TGTGCCAGCAGTGGGACAGGAATCTCCTACGAGCAGTACTTC
TRBJ2-3 TRBD1 TRBV18 NA CASSPRQQGNTDTQYF TGTGCCAGCTCACCACGGCAACAGGGGAACACAGATACGCAGTATTTT
TRBJ2-2 NA TRBV11-1 once CASSKIGQNTGELFF TGTGCCAGCAGCAAGATAGGCCAGAACACCGGGGAGCTGTTTTTT
TRBJ2-1 NA TRBV6-1 NA CASSEYGSSDYNEQFF TGTGCCAGCAGTGAATATGGGTCTAGCGATTACAATGAGCAGTTCTTC
TRBJ2-5 TRBD1 TRBV18 NA CASSPPSGGLGTQYF TGTGCCAGCTCACCACCGTCAGGGGGCCTGGGGACCCAGTACTTC
TRBJ2-2 TRBD2 TRBV6-6 NA CASRLSGTGTGELFF TGTGCCAGCAGGCTGAGCGGGACGGGCACCGGGGAGCTGTTTTTT